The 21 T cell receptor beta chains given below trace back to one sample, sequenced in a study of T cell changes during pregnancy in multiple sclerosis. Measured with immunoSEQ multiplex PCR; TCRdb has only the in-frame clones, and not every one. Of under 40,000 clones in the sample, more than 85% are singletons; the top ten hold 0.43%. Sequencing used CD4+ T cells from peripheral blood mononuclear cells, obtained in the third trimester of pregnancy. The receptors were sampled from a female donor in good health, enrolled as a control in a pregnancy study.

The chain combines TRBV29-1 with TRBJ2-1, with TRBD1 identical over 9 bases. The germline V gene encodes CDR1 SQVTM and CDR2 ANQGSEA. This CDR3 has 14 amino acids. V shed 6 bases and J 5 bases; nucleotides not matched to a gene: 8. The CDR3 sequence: CSVGGQGGDNEQFF. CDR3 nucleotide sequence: TGCAGCGTGGGGGGACAGGGAGGGGACAATGAGCAGTTCTTC.

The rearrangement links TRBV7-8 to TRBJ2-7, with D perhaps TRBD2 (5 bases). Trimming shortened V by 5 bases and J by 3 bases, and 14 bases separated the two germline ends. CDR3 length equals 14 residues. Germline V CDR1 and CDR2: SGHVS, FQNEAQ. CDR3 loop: CASSEKDSNYEQYF. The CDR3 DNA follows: TGTGCCAGCAGCGAGAAGGACTCAAACTACGAGCAGTACTTC.

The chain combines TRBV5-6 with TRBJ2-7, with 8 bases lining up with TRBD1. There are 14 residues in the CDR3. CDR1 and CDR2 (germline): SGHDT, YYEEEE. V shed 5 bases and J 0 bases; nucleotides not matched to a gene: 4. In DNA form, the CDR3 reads TGTGCCAGCAGTGCGACAGGGGTCTCCTACGAGCAGTACTTC. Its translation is CASSATGVSYEQYF.

CDR3 in DNA: TGTGCCAGCAGTTTCGGGCAGGGTGACTACGAGCAGTACTTC. It yields the protein CASSFGQGDYEQYF. J is TRBJ2-7 and V is TRBV27; D possibly corresponds to TRBD1 (5 bases). Germline lookup yields CDR1 MNHEY and CDR2 SMNVEV (reference sequence). Trimming took off 3 bases at V and 3 bases at J, with 12 bases between the two ends. The CDR3 spans 14 residues.

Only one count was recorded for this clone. CDR3 protein: CASSLGYPGAETQYF. In DNA, the CDR3 is TGTGCCAGCAGCTTGGGTTATCCAGGGGCAGAGACCCAGTACTTC. The V and J genes are TRBV7-9 and TRBJ2-5, with a weak D call TRBD1 (6 bases). Trimming cost V 3 bases and J 4 bases, with 15 bases left between them. CDR3 length: 15 residues. Germline V gene lookup returns CDR1 SEHNR and CDR2 FQNEAQ (reference sequence).

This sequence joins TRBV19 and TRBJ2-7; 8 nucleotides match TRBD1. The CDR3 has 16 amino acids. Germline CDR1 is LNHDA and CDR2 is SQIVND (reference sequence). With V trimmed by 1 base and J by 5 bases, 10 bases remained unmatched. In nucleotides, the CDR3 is TGTGCCAGTAGTATAGGCCGGACAGGGTCTGTCAACGAGCAGTACTTC. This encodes CASSIGRTGSVNEQYF.

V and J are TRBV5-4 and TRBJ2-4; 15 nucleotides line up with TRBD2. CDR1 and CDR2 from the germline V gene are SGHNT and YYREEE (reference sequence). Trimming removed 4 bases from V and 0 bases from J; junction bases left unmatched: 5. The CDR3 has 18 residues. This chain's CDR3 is CASSPGLAGGLAKNIQYF. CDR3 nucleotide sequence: TGTGCCAGCAGCCCGGGACTAGCGGGGGGACTAGCCAAAAACATTCAGTACTTC.

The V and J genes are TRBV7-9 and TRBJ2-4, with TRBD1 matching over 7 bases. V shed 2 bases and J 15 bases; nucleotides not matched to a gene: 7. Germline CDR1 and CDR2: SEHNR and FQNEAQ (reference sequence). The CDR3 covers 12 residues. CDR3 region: CASSLTTGKRYF. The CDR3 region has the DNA TGTGCCAGCAGCTTAACGACAGGGAAAAGGTACTTC. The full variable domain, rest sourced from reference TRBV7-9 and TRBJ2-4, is DTGVSQNPRHKITKRGQNVTFRCDPISEHNRLYWYRQTLGQGPEFLTYFQNEAQLEKSRLLSDRFSAERPKGSFSTLEIQRTEQGDSAMYLCASSLTTGKRYFGAGTRLSVL.

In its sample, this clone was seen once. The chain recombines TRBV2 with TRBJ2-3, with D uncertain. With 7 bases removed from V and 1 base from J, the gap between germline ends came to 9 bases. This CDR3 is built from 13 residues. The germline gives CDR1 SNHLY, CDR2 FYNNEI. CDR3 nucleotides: TGTGCCAGCATGAGGTGGGGCACAGATACGCAGTATTTT. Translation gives CASMRWGTDTQYF.

The CDR3 DNA reads as TGTGCCAGCTCACGCAACCGGGACAGCTTCTATGGCTACACCTTC. As protein: CASSRNRDSFYGYTF. V and J are TRBV18 and TRBJ1-2; TRBD1 agrees at 7 bases. CDR1 and CDR2 from the germline V gene are KGHSH and LQKENI. Germline trimming cut 4 bases from V and 4 bases from J; bases unmatched to any gene: 9. The CDR3 has 15 amino acids. The variable domain in full, completed from reference TRBV18 and TRBJ1-2, reads NAGVMQNPRHLVRRRGQEARLRCSPMKGHSHVYWYRQLPEEGLKFMVYLQKENIIDESGMPKERFSAEFPKEGPSILRIQQVVRGDSAAYFCASSRNRDSFYGYTFGSGTRLTVV.

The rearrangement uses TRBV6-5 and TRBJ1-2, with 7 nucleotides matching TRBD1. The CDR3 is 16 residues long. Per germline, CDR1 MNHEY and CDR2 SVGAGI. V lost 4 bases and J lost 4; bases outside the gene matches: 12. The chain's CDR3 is CASSFGGDSLLYGYTF. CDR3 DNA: TGTGCCAGCAGTTTCGGGGGGGACAGCCTACTCTATGGCTACACCTTC.

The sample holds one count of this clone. The chain's CDR3 is CAWTRQGAFSGNTIYF. CDR3 DNA: TGTGCCTGGACCCGACAGGGGGCGTTTTCTGGAAACACCATATATTTT. J is TRBJ1-3 and V is TRBV30; TRBD1 aligns across 10 bases. With 4 bases clipped from V and 1 base from J, the junction kept 7 bases outside the gene matches. Germline CDR1 is GTSNPN and CDR2 is SVGIG (reference sequence). This CDR3 has 16 residues.

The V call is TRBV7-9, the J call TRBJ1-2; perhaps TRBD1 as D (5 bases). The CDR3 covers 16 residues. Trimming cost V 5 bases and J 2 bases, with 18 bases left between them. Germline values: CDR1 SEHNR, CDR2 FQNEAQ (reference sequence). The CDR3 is CASSRQQVVRNYGYTF. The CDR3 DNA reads TGTGCCAGCAGCCGCCAACAGGTTGTAAGAAACTATGGCTACACCTTC.

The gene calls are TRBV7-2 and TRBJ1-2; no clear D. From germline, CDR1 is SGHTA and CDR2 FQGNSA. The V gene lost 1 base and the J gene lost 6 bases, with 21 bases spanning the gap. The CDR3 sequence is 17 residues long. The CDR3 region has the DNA TGTGCCAGCAGCTTAGTAGCGGGAGGCTCGTCTGTTGATGGCTACACCTTC. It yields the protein CASSLVAGGSSVDGYTF.

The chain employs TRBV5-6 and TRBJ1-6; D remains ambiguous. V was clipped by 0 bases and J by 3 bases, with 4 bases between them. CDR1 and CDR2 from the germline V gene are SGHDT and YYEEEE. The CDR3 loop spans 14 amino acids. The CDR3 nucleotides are TGTGCCAGCAGCTTGGCAGGCTATAATTCACCCCTCCACTTT. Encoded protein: CASSLAGYNSPLHF. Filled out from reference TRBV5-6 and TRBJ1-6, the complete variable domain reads DAGVTQSPTHLIKTRGQQVTLRCSPKSGHDTVSWYQQALGQGPQFIFQYYEEEERQRGNFPDRFSGHQFPNYSSELNVNALLLGDSALYLCASSLAGYNSPLHFGNGTRLTVT.

CDR3: CASSTRVGQGATDTQYF. Here the CDR3 DNA reads TGTGCCAGCAGCACGAGAGTGGGACAGGGGGCAACAGATACGCAGTATTTT. The chain uses TRBV7-9 and TRBJ2-3, with 12 bases lining up with TRBD1. The V gene end was trimmed by 5 bases and the J gene end by 3 bases; junction bases not matched to a gene: 9. Looked up from germline, CDR1 is SEHNR and CDR2 is FQNEAQ (reference sequence). The CDR3 loop spans 17 amino acids.

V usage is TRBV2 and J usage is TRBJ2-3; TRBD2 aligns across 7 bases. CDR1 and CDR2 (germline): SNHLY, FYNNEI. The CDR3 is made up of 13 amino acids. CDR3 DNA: TGTGGAACGTCGGTCGGGGGGACAGATACGCAGTATTTT. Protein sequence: CGTSVGGTDTQYF.

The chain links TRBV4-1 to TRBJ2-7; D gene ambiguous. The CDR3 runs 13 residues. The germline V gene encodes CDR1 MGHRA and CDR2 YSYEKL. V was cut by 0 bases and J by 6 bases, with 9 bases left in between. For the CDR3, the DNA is TGCGCCAGCAGCCAAGATAGCACGGGCGAGCAGTACTTC. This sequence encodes CASSQDSTGEQYF.

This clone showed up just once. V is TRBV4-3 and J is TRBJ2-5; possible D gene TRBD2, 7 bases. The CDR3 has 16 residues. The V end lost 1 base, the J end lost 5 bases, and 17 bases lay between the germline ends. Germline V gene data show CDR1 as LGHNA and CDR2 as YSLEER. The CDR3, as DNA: TGCGCCAGCAGCCAAGTCTTTCGGGGGGCCGTGGAGACCCAGTACTTC. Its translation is CASSQVFRGAVETQYF.

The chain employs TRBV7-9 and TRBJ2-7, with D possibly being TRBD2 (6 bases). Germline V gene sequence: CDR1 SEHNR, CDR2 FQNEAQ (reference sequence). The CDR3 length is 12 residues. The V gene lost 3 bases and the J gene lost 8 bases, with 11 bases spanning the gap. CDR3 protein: CASSFRGSQQYF. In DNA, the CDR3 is TGTGCCAGCAGCTTCCGGGGGTCGCAGCAGTACTTC.

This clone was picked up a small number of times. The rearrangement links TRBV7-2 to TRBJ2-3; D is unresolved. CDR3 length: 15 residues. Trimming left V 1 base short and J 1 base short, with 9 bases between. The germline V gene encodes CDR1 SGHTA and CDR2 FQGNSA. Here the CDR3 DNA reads TGTGCCAGCAGCTTAGTGAGATTTGGCACAGATACGCAGTATTTT. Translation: CASSLVRFGTDTQYF.